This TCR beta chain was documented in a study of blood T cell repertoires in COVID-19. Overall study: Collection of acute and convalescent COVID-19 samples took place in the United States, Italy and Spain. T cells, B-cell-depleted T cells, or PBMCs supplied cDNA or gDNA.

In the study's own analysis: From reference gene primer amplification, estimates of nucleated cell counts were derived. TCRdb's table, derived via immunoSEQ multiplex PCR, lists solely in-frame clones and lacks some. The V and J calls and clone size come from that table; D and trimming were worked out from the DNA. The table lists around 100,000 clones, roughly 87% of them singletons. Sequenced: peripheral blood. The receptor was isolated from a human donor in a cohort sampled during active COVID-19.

The DNA for the CDR3 is TGTGCCAGCAACCTAGCGGGGGGGAACAATGAGCAGTTCTTC. It codes for CASNLAGGNNEQFF. The gene calls are TRBV28 and TRBJ2-1; TRBD2 matches at 12 bases. The CDR3 sequence is 14 residues long. From germline, CDR1 is MDHEN and CDR2 SYDVKM. The V segment lost 7 bases and the J segment 5 bases; nucleotides outside the gene matches: 3.